The subject of this entry is one T cell receptor (beta chain). Its antigen remains unidentified. Nothing much larger sits one base from this clone, and base qualities are not available. These data are taken from a study of CD8+ T cells in alopecia areata (dated by TCRdb to the late 2010s). Context from the whole study: Treated patients were enrolled in an open-label pilot trial of oral tofacitinib at 5 to 10 mg twice daily for moderate-to-severe alopecia areata. Scalp clonality was compared across normal scalp (n=4), patchy alopecia areata scalp (n=8), and alopecia totalis/universalis scalp (n=8). In humans, TCRbeta sequencing was performed on scalp tissue and on sorted CD4+ and CD8+ peripheral blood T cells from healthy controls and from patients with patchy or totalis/universalis alopecia areata. Biopsies were taken from tofacitinib-treated patients at baseline and at 4 and 24 weeks of treatment, and a later scalp biopsy was taken in several of the tofacitinib-treated patients. Amplification of TCRbeta CDR3 regions was done by immunoSEQ multiplex PCR using 35 Vbeta forward primers and 13 Jbeta reverse primers. Tofacitinib was given for 6 to 18 months, followed by 6 months of follow-up off drug to assess delayed response and recurrence. In both human patients and the C3H/HeJ mouse model, the study applied high-throughput TCRbeta sequencing to look at T cell clonal expansion in alopecia areata. RNA was obtained with the PAXgene miRNA kit for fixed scalp, the miRNeasy kit for PBMCs, and the RNeasy kit for mouse skin. What the research found in general, with its limitations: Shared TCR sequences between patients were less evident than in mice, which may be partly attributable to HLA diversity in the patient population. Unlike mouse skin, where gammadelta T cells dominate, normal human skin contains resident alphabeta T cells that get sequenced too, which complicates analysis of the scalp TCR repertoire. Lesional scalp, especially in alopecia totalis/universalis, showed higher clonality and more expanded CD8+ clones than normal scalp, suggesting antigenic drive.

The protocol used for the library was the immunoSEQ multiplex PCR assay. RNA was extracted from all samples and reverse transcribed into cDNA as template for TCR sequencing. SuperScript III was used to make first-strand cDNA, primed with a 2:1 mix of oligo-dT and random hexamers. A synthetic immune receptor repertoire was used to assess amplification bias, and residual bias was removed computationally. The original methods were these. Raw reads were preprocessed to remove errors, and CDR3 was defined by IMGT conventions from the conserved cysteine to phenylalanine. To get clonality, Shannon entropy was normalized by log2 of the number of productive unique TCRs and the result was subtracted from 1. Whether each scalp clone was CD4 or CD8 was inferred by checking scalp TCRbeta sequences against the CD4 and CD8 repertoires from sorted blood. TCRdb took this table from immuneACCESS and kept in-frame rearrangements with V and J called. Such tables lack part of the clones; where checked against another copy, unresolved V genes explain under half of the gap, and the rest is unexplained. V and J calls and clone size follow that table, whereas D and trimming were derived from the DNA. The sample records a few hundred thousand clones, about two thirds of which are singletons. Approximately 1.2% of the sample is in the top ten clones.

The germline V gene (reference sequence) supplies CDR1 SGHNT and CDR2 YYREEE. The CDR3 runs 13 amino acids, cysteine and phenylalanine included. The entry retains the CDR3 DNA only, 39 bases that are in frame from base 1. The trim is 4 bases for V and 0 bases for J, with a gap of 7 bases between the germline ends. The time point tag for this specimen amounts to: baseline before oral tofacitinib. Lesional scalp punch biopsies and peripheral blood were obtained from alopecia areata patients. After PBMCs were isolated by density centrifugation and stained for CD3, CD4 and CD8, a FACSAria was used to sort CD4+ and CD8+ T cells.

This TCR came from a human donor with alopecia areata. This receptor chain uses TRBV5-4 and TRBJ1-2, with the D gene not confidently named. This specimen consisted of CD4+ T cells sorted from blood, obtained at week 0. CDR3 protein: CASSTTANYGYTF. The sequenced DNA is TGTGCCAGCAGCACCACAGCTAACTATGGCTACACCTTC. With all but the CDR3 taken from the reference TRBV5-4 and TRBJ1-2 genes, the full variable domain is: ETGVTQSPTHLIKTRGQQVTLRCSSQSGHNTVSWYQQALGQGPQFIFQYYREEENGRGNFPPRFSGLQFPNYSSELNVNALELDDSALYLCASSTTANYGYTFGSGTRLTVV.